This is a list of T cell receptor beta chains from one sample in a study of beta chain features in type 1 diabetes. Profiled with immunoSEQ multiplex PCR; TCRdb holds only in-frame clones, not every one. Of a few hundred thousand clones detected, 9.6% appear once; the ten largest clones hold around 0.031%. Sequencing was performed on naive CD4+ T cells from blood. The receptors here all came from a woman younger than 30 in good health. Each CDR3 is given with its conserved first and last residue. Fields, in order: V gene, J gene, CDR3 protein.

v_gene: TRBV2
j_gene: TRBJ1-5
CDR3aa: CASSAGWFQPQHF

v_gene: TRBV13
j_gene: TRBJ2-1
CDR3aa: CASRLEPIGQGGFDEQFF

v_gene: TRBV5-4
j_gene: TRBJ1-1
CDR3aa: CASSFPMRNTEAFF

v_gene: TRBV2
j_gene: TRBJ1-2
CDR3aa: CASNEGHYYGYTF

v_gene: TRBV4-1
j_gene: TRBJ2-7
CDR3aa: CASSQEKRGAYEQYF

v_gene: TRBV10-3
j_gene: TRBJ2-1
CDR3aa: CAITGTSGGAREQFF

v_gene: TRBV9
j_gene: TRBJ1-3
CDR3aa: CASSVSRANTIYF

v_gene: TRBV4-1
j_gene: TRBJ1-2
CDR3aa: CASSPGQASHYGYTF

v_gene: TRBV5-1
j_gene: TRBJ2-5
CDR3aa: CASSLAQETQYF

v_gene: TRBV2
j_gene: TRBJ1-1
CDR3aa: CASRNPRDRVTAFF

v_gene: TRBV7-3
j_gene: TRBJ2-7
CDR3aa: CASSHTGGTPYEQYF

v_gene: TRBV19
j_gene: TRBJ2-1
CDR3aa: CASSIGTGGYNEQFF

v_gene: TRBV5-1
j_gene: TRBJ1-1
CDR3aa: CASSLRQGDSSAEAFF

v_gene: TRBV11-2
j_gene: TRBJ2-1
CDR3aa: CASSPPFGYNEQFF

v_gene: TRBV27
j_gene: TRBJ2-5
CDR3aa: CASRNLGGFQETQYF

v_gene: TRBV20-1
j_gene: TRBJ1-2
CDR3aa: CSATGYGYTF

v_gene: TRBV4-1
j_gene: TRBJ1-1
CDR3aa: CASSQVGTNILTEAFF

v_gene: TRBV18
j_gene: TRBJ1-2
CDR3aa: CASSPARGSGGYTF

v_gene: TRBV28
j_gene: TRBJ2-7
CDR3aa: CASEEGEEQYF

v_gene: TRBV30
j_gene: TRBJ2-7
CDR3aa: CAWSREGTGKLGARNYF

v_gene: TRBV28
j_gene: TRBJ1-5
CDR3aa: CASSLRPGLGADQPQHF

v_gene: TRBV7-2
j_gene: TRBJ2-1
CDR3aa: CASSLAGGAVDNEQFF

v_gene: TRBV5-5
j_gene: TRBJ1-3
CDR3aa: CASIAGGNRNTIYF

v_gene: TRBV15
j_gene: TRBJ1-1
CDR3aa: CATSRGQGAFTEAFF

v_gene: TRBV6-5
j_gene: TRBJ1-6
CDR3aa: CASSYSGTGGRSPLHF

v_gene: TRBV5-8
j_gene: TRBJ1-5
CDR3aa: CASGTDYNQPQHF

v_gene: TRBV9
j_gene: TRBJ2-1
CDR3aa: CASSVGLAGGPSYNEQFF

v_gene: TRBV30
j_gene: TRBJ1-5
CDR3aa: CARDRGGNQPQHF

v_gene: TRBV19
j_gene: TRBJ1-6
CDR3aa: CASDNRGVGSPLHF

v_gene: TRBV7-9
j_gene: TRBJ2-2
CDR3aa: CASSLPKGQGIRAGELFF

v_gene: TRBV15
j_gene: TRBJ1-6
CDR3aa: CATSPPAGGLNSPLHF